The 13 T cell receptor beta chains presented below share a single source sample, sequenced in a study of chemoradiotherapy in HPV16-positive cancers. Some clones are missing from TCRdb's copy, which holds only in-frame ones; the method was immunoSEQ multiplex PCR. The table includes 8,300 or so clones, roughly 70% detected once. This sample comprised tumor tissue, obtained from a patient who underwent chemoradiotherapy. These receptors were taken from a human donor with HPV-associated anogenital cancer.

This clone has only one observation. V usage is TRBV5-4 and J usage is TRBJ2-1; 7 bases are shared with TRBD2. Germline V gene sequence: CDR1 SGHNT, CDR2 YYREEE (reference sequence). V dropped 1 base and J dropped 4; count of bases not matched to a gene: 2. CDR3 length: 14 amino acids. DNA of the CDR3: TGTGCCAGCAGCTTGACTAGCGTGTACAATGAGCAGTTCTTC. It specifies CASSLTSVYNEQFF.

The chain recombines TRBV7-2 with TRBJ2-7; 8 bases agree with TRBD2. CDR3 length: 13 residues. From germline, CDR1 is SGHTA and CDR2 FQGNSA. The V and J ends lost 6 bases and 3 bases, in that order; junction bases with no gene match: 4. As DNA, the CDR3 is TGTGCCAGCAGTAAGCGGGAGAACTACGAGCAGTACTTC. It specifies CASSKRENYEQYF.

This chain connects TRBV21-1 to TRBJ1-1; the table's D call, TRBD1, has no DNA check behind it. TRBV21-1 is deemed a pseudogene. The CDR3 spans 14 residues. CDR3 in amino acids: CASSMGGQGTEAFF. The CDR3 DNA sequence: TGTGCCAGCAGCATGGGCGGACAGGGTACTGAAGCTTTCTTT.

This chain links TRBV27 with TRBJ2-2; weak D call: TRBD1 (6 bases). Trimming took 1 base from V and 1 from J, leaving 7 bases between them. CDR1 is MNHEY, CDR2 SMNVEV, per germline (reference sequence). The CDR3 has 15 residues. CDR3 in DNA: TGTGCCAGCAGTTTATTGGGACAGAACACCGGGGAGCTGTTTTTT. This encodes CASSLLGQNTGELFF.

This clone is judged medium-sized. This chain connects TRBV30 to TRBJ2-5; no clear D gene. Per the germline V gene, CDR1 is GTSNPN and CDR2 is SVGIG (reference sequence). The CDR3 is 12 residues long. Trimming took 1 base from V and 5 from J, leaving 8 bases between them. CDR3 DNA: TGTGCCTGGAGTGGTAGGAGTGAGACCCAGTACTTC. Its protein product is CAWSGRSETQYF.

This CDR3 is CASTSWESTEAFF. The CDR3 DNA sequence: TGTGCCAGCACCTCGTGGGAGTCCACTGAAGCTTTCTTT. The chain has TRBV2 and TRBJ1-1; no clear D gene. The germline V gene has CDR1 SNHLY and CDR2 FYNNEI. V was trimmed by 7 bases and J by 4 bases, leaving 13 bases between them. This CDR3 has 13 amino acids.

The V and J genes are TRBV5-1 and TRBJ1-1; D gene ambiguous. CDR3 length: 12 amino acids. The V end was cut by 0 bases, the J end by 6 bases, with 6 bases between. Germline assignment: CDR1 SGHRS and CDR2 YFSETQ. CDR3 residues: CASSLAGSEAFF. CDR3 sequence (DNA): TGCGCCAGCAGCTTGGCCGGGTCTGAAGCTTTCTTT.

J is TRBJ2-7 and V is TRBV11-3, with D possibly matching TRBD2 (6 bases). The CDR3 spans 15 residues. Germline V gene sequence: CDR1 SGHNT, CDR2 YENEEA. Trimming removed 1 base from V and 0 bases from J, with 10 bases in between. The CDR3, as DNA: TGTGCCAGCAGCTTAGGTTCTAGCGCCTCCTACGAGCAGTACTTC. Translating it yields CASSLGSSASYEQYF.

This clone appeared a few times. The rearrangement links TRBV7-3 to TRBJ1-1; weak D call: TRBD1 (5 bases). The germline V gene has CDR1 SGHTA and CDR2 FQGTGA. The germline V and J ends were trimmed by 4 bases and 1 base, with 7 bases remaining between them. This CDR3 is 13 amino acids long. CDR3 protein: CASSSGQNTEAFF. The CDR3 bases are TGTGCCAGCAGCTCCGGACAGAACACTGAAGCTTTCTTT.

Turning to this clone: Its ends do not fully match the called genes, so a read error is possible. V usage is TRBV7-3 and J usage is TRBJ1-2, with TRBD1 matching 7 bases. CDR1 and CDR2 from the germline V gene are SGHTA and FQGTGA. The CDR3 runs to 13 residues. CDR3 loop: CASSVTGVDGYTF. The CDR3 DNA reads TGTGCCAGCAGCGTAACAGGGGTGGATGGCTACACCTTC. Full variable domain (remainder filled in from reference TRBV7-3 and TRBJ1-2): GAGVSQTPSNKVTEKGKYVELRCDPISGHTALYWYRQSLGQGPEFLIYFQGTGAADDSGLPNDRFFAVRPEGSVSTLKIQRTERGDSAVYLCASSVTGVDGYTFGSGTRLTVV.

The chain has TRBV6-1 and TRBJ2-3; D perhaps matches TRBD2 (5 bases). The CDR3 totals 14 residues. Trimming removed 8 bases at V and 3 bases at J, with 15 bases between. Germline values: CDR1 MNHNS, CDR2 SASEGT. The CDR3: CASQGGRETDTQYF. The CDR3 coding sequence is TGTGCCAGCCAAGGCGGCCGGGAAACAGATACGCAGTATTTT.

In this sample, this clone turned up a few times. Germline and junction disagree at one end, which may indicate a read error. DNA of the CDR3: TGTGCCACCAGCCGAGAAGGCCTCGACTATGGCTACATCTTC. This translates into CATSREGLDYGYIF. The chain couples TRBV15 to TRBJ1-2; D gene unclear. The CDR3 is 14 residues long. Germline V gives CDR1 LNHNV, CDR2 YYDKDF (reference sequence).

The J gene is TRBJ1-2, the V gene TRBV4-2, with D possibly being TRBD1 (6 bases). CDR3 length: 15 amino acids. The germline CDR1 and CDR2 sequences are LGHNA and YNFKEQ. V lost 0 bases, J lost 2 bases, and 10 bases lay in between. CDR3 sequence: CASSQDAGQNYGYTF. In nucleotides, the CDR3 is TGTGCCAGCAGCCAAGATGCCGGACAGAACTATGGCTACACCTTC.